What follows are 25 T cell receptor beta chains derived from one specimen sequenced in a study of T cell clones after liver transplantation. The repertoire was sequenced with immunoSEQ multiplex PCR; TCRdb's copy has only in-frame clones and lacks some. The sample lists tens of thousands of clones; 60% to 80% were seen once. The starting material was CD4+ T cells from blood, obtained before liver transplant. Receptors were obtained from a human donor who received a liver transplant.

The chain employs TRBV7-6 and TRBJ2-7, with D maybe TRBD1 (5 bases). V dropped 2 bases and J dropped 6 bases, with 14 bases sitting between them. Germline CDR1 and CDR2: SGHVS and FNYEAQ. The CDR3 is 14 residues long. The CDR3 coding sequence is TGTGCCAGCAGCTTAATAGGTCAGCAGGGCGAGCAGTACTTC. Encoded protein: CASSLIGQQGEQYF.

This chain links TRBV2 with TRBJ1-4, with TRBD1 identical over 8 bases. The V gene's germline CDR1 is SNHLY and CDR2 FYNNEI. Trimming took 2 bases from V and 4 from J; bases not matched to a gene: 3. The CDR3 totals 15 residues. CDR3 in DNA: TGTGCCAGCAGTGAAAAGGGACAGGTTAATGAAAAACTGTTTTTT. This codes for CASSEKGQVNEKLFF.

This chain's CDR3 is CASSLQTFGSNQPQHF. CDR3 nucleotide sequence: TGTGCCAGCAGTCTGCAGACTTTTGGGAGCAATCAGCCCCAGCATTTT. The rearrangement uses TRBV28 and TRBJ1-5; D not resolved. Germline-derived CDR1 and CDR2 are MDHEN and SYDVKM. V gave up 5 bases and J gave up 1 base, with 15 bases separating them. This CDR3 is 16 amino acids long.

The chain couples TRBV5-5 to TRBJ1-2, with TRBD1 matching over 7 bases. Germline V gene sequence: CDR1 SGHKS, CDR2 YYEKEE (reference sequence). The CDR3 sequence is 15 residues long. With 2 bases clipped from V and 4 bases from J, the junction kept 8 bases outside the gene matches. The CDR3 is CASSLGQAESYGYTF. CDR3 DNA sequence: TGTGCCAGCAGCTTAGGACAGGCGGAGTCCTATGGCTACACCTTC.

J is TRBJ1-1 and V is TRBV10-3; 12 positions agree with TRBD1. Germline assignment: CDR1 ENHRY and CDR2 SYGVKD. V lost 4 bases, J lost 3 bases, and 3 bases stayed unmatched. The CDR3 covers 15 residues. The DNA for the CDR3 is TGTGCCATCAGTGGGGGACAGGGGGCCGACACTGAAGCTTTCTTT. This encodes CAISGGQGADTEAFF.

CDR3 residues: CASSLAGSGKEKLFF. CDR3 DNA: TGTGCCAGCAGCTTAGCGGGCAGCGGTAAAGAAAAACTGTTTTTT. The V gene is TRBV7-2, the J gene TRBJ1-4; D is unresolved. CDR3 length: 15 amino acids. Per germline, CDR1 SGHTA and CDR2 FQGNSA. The V end lost 0 bases, the J end lost 8 bases, and 13 bases lay between the germline ends.

The chain combines TRBV7-2 with TRBJ1-6, with 9 bases that match TRBD1. This CDR3 has 17 amino acids. CDR1 and CDR2 (germline): SGHTA, FQGNSA. V gave up 2 bases and J gave up 7 bases; unmatched junction bases: 9. CDR3 sequence: CASSLLTGGMGNSPLHF. Written as DNA, the CDR3 is TGTGCCAGCAGCTTACTAACAGGGGGCATGGGGAATTCACCCCTCCACTTT.

This chain links TRBV6-1 with TRBJ2-7, with 7 bases lining up with TRBD1. The CDR3 covers 14 residues. Germline V CDR1 and CDR2: MNHNS, SASEGT. With V trimmed by 8 bases and J by 6 bases, 13 bases remained unmatched. The CDR3 here is CASALQGQASEQYF. In DNA, the CDR3 is TGTGCCAGCGCCCTTCAAGGACAGGCTTCCGAGCAGTACTTC.

The V gene is TRBV6-6, the J gene TRBJ1-1; D is perhaps TRBD1 (5 bases). V lost 5 bases and J 1 base, leaving 14 bases between the germline ends. The CDR3 covers 15 residues. In germline, CDR1 is MNHNY, CDR2 SVGAGI (reference sequence). The CDR3 protein is CASSHRDGRNTEAFF. As DNA, the CDR3 is TGTGCCAGCAGTCATAGGGACGGGAGGAACACTGAAGCTTTCTTT.

The rearrangement uses TRBV27 and TRBJ2-3; a weak D match, TRBD2 (6 bases). This CDR3 region has 15 residues. V dropped 6 bases and J dropped 0 bases, with 13 bases sitting between them. From germline, CDR1 is MNHEY and CDR2 SMNVEV (reference sequence). The CDR3 sequence is CASRPWRASTDTQYF. In DNA, the CDR3 is TGTGCCAGCAGACCATGGAGGGCCAGCACAGATACGCAGTATTTT.

CDR3 sequence reads: CASSLSRTGPTDTQYF. The CDR3 DNA reads TGTGCCAGCAGTTTATCTCGGACAGGGCCCACAGATACGCAGTATTTT. The chain combines TRBV28 with TRBJ2-3, with TRBD1 identical over 8 bases. V gave up 1 base and J gave up 2 bases; unmatched junction bases: 5. Per the germline V gene, CDR1 is MDHEN and CDR2 is SYDVKM. This CDR3 spans 16 amino acids.

The V call is TRBV7-9, the J call TRBJ2-5, with TRBD1 as a possible D gene (6 bases). The V end lost 4 bases, the J end lost 1 base, and 13 bases lay between the germline ends. Germline V gene sequence: CDR1 SEHNR, CDR2 FQNEAQ (reference sequence). This CDR3 contains 15 residues. This CDR3 reads CASSSGQSGQETQYF. The CDR3 DNA is TGTGCCAGCAGCTCCGGACAGTCCGGCCAAGAGACCCAGTACTTC.

V and J are TRBV4-1 and TRBJ2-5; 9 bases are shared with TRBD1. V lost 4 bases and J lost 4; bases outside the gene matches: 4. Germline values: CDR1 MGHRA, CDR2 YSYEKL. This CDR3 contains 14 residues. This CDR3 is CASSRGQGPETQYF. In DNA form, the CDR3 reads TGCGCCAGCAGCCGGGGACAGGGCCCAGAGACCCAGTACTTC.

The CDR3 here is CASSEGSLNEKLFF. The DNA of the CDR3 is TGTGCCAGCAGTGAAGGAAGCCTTAATGAAAAACTGTTTTTT. This chain connects TRBV6-1 to TRBJ1-4; D remains ambiguous. Per germline, CDR1 MNHNS and CDR2 SASEGT. Trimming removed 1 base at V and 4 bases at J, with 7 bases between. This CDR3 has 14 residues.

The chain has TRBV4-2 and TRBJ1-6; 7 nucleotides match TRBD1. CDR1 and CDR2 (germline): LGHNA, YNFKEQ. V lost 4 bases and J lost 4; bases outside the gene matches: 7. This CDR3 is 16 amino acids long. The DNA of the CDR3 is TGTGCCAGCAGCCCCCAGGGGGACTTGTATAATTCACCCCTCCACTTT. This translates into CASSPQGDLYNSPLHF.

The chain has TRBV5-1 and TRBJ2-3; TRBD2 aligns across 13 bases. From germline, CDR1 is SGHRS and CDR2 YFSETQ. Losses at the gene ends were 0 bases for V and 6 bases for J; bases not matched to a gene: 4. The CDR3 is made up of 16 amino acids. This CDR3 is CASSLEGTSGTDTQYF. DNA for the CDR3: TGCGCCAGCAGCTTGGAAGGGACTAGCGGGACGGATACGCAGTATTTT. Full variable domain (rest looked up from reference TRBV5-1 and TRBJ2-3): KAGVTQTPRYLIKTRGQQVTLSCSPISGHRSVSWYQQTPGQGLQFLFEYFSETQRNKGNFPGRFSGRQFSNSRSEMNVSTLELGDSALYLCASSLEGTSGTDTQYFGPGTRLTVL.

The chain recombines TRBV5-4 with TRBJ1-2; 8 bases fit TRBD1. The CDR3 contains 15 residues. J was trimmed by 8 bases and V by 2 bases; bases with no gene match: 11. Germline assignment: CDR1 SGHNT and CDR2 YYREEE (reference sequence). CDR3 bases: TGTGCCAGCAGCTTCCAGGACAGGGCCTCCACCGGCTACACCTTC. Amino acid sequence: CASSFQDRASTGYTF. The full variable domain, rest sourced from reference TRBV5-4 and TRBJ1-2, is ETGVTQSPTHLIKTRGQQVTLRCSSQSGHNTVSWYQQALGQGPQFIFQYYREEENGRGNFPPRFSGLQFPNYSSELNVNALELDDSALYLCASSFQDRASTGYTFGSGTRLTVV.

The rearrangement uses TRBV7-2 and TRBJ1-2, with TRBD1 as a possible D gene (5 bases). V lost 5 bases, J lost 2 bases, and 15 bases lay in between. From germline, CDR1 is SGHTA and CDR2 FQGNSA. This CDR3 has 15 residues. The CDR3 spells CASSQSPGYNYGYTF. The CDR3, as DNA: TGTGCCAGCAGCCAAAGCCCAGGGTACAACTATGGCTACACCTTC.

The J gene is TRBJ1-2, the V gene TRBV6-1; D is ambiguous. V was pared by 7 bases and J by 3 bases, with 6 bases between. The CDR3 contains 11 residues. CDR1 is MNHNS, CDR2 SASEGT, per germline. In DNA form, the CDR3 reads TGTGCCAGCACAGCGCACTATGGCTACACCTTC. Its translation: CASTAHYGYTF.

The V gene is TRBV28, the J gene TRBJ1-1; 8 bases are shared with TRBD1. The germline V gene has CDR1 MDHEN and CDR2 SYDVKM. The CDR3 loop spans 15 amino acids. The V and J ends lost 2 bases and 4 bases, in that order; junction bases with no gene match: 6. This CDR3 reads CASSLQGALATEAFF. DNA of the CDR3: TGTGCCAGCAGTTTACAGGGGGCTTTAGCCACTGAAGCTTTCTTT.

The chain carries TRBV7-2 and TRBJ1-3; D is ambiguous. The CDR3 covers 15 residues. Looked up from germline, CDR1 is SGHTA and CDR2 is FQGNSA. Trimming took off 1 base at V and 0 bases at J, with 7 bases between the two ends. As DNA, the CDR3 is TGTGCCAGCAGCTTAGACAGATTCTCTGGAAACACCATATATTTT. Amino acid sequence: CASSLDRFSGNTIYF.

V gene TRBV4-1 combines with J gene TRBJ2-4; D is undetermined. Germline V CDR1 and CDR2: MGHRA, YSYEKL. CDR3 length equals 17 residues. Between the trimmed V and J ends, which lost 2 bases and 1 base, there was a span of 15 bases. CDR3 nucleotides: TGCGCCAGCAGCCAACCTACAGCTCCCCTTGCCAAAAACATTCAGTACTTC. This translates into CASSQPTAPLAKNIQYF.

V usage is TRBV2 and J usage is TRBJ2-1, with D possibly matching TRBD1 (5 bases). This CDR3 region has 15 residues. V was trimmed by 6 bases and J by 1 base, leaving 13 bases between them. Germline V CDR1 and CDR2: SNHLY, FYNNEI. CDR3 in amino acids: CASRQGLGSYNEQFF. CDR3 sequence (DNA): TGTGCCAGCAGGCAGGGTCTTGGTTCCTACAATGAGCAGTTCTTC.

This clone turned up a few times. An end of the junction does not agree with germline; a read error may underlie this. CDR3 bases: TGTGCCACCAGTAGAGGGACAGGGGGAGTCTTACCAAACTATGGCTACACCTTC. It is translated as CATSRGTGGVLPNYGYTF. This rearrangement joins TRBV15 to TRBJ1-2, with 11 bases matching TRBD1. The germline gives CDR1 LNHNV, CDR2 YYDKDF (reference sequence). This CDR3 comprises 18 residues.

V usage is TRBV11-2 and J usage is TRBJ2-7; D not certain. With 4 bases removed from V and 1 base from J, the gap between germline ends came to 11 bases. CDR3 length equals 14 residues. Looked up from germline, CDR1 is SGHAT and CDR2 is FQNNGV. CDR3 sequence: CASSSTKRSYEQYF. CDR3 DNA sequence: TGTGCCAGCAGCTCCACCAAGCGTTCCTACGAGCAGTACTTC.